These 16 T cell receptor beta chains were all obtained from the same sample, sequenced in a study of blood T cell repertoires in COVID-19. TCRdb's copy holds only in-frame clones and misses some; the assay was immunoSEQ multiplex PCR. The data show about 210,000 clones, around 84% seen once. The sequencing input was peripheral blood. The receptor source for this set is a middle-aged man who had recovered from COVID-19.

CDR3 in amino acids: CASWPGVGKETQYF. The CDR3 nucleotides are TGTGCCAGCTGGCCCGGGGTCGGCAAAGAGACCCAGTACTTC. The chain carries TRBV11-2 and TRBJ2-5, with a possible D match to TRBD2 (5 bases). Trimming shortened V by 8 bases and J by 3 bases, and 16 bases separated the two germline ends. This CDR3 has 14 residues. Germline CDR1 and CDR2: SGHAT and FQNNGV.

This sequence joins TRBV4-3 and TRBJ1-6, with TRBD1 matching over 8 bases. Trimming cost V 3 bases and J 13 bases; bases outside gene matches: 5. The CDR3 runs to 13 residues. CDR1 and CDR2 (germline): LGHNA, YSLEER. CDR3 residues: CASSQGQAAPLHF. CDR3 coding DNA: TGCGCCAGCAGCCAGGGACAGGCGGCTCCCCTCCACTTT.

The CDR3 coding sequence is TGCAGCGTACAGGATGTCGTTGGTCTTGGTGGCTACACCTTC. It specifies CSVQDVVGLGGYTF. The chain links TRBV29-1 to TRBJ1-2; TRBD1 is a possible D gene (5 bases). Trimming took 6 bases from V and 7 from J, leaving 21 bases between them. Germline V CDR1 and CDR2: SQVTM, ANQGSEA. The CDR3 is 14 residues long.

V is TRBV5-1 and J is TRBJ2-5; D call uncertain. From germline, CDR1 is SGHRS and CDR2 YFSETQ. V shed 6 bases and J shed 5 bases, with 14 bases lying between them. CDR3 length equals 13 residues. The CDR3 DNA reads TGCGCCAGCACCCCCGGAGTCCGGGAGACCCAGTACTTC. Translating it yields CASTPGVRETQYF. Together with reference TRBV5-1 and TRBJ2-5, the CDR3 gives the full variable domain: KAGVTQTPRYLIKTRGQQVTLSCSPISGHRSVSWYQQTPGQGLQFLFEYFSETQRNKGNFPGRFSGRQFSNSRSEMNVSTLELGDSALYLCASTPGVRETQYFGPGTRLLVL.

The chain couples TRBV19 to TRBJ1-1, with 8 bases matching TRBD1. Germline V gives CDR1 LNHDA, CDR2 SQIVND (reference sequence). There are 12 residues in the CDR3. The ends lost 5 bases at V and 10 bases at J; junction bases unmatched: 6. The CDR3 loop is CASSDRGGGAFF. The CDR3 coding sequence is TGTGCCAGTAGTGACAGGGGCGGCGGAGCTTTCTTT.

The chain combines TRBV3-1 (or the pseudogene TRBV3-2) with TRBJ2-3; 7 nucleotides agree with TRBD2. Germline lookup yields CDR1 LGHDT and CDR2 YNNKEL (reference sequence). The CDR3 extends over 14 amino acids. V lost 7 bases to trimming and J lost 2 bases; unmatched junction nucleotides: 6. CDR3: CASTEAGLTDTQYF. The CDR3 DNA reads TGTGCCAGCACGGAAGCGGGGCTCACAGATACGCAGTATTTT.

The rearrangement joins TRBV11-3 to TRBJ2-7, with D perhaps TRBD2 (6 bases). Germline CDR1 and CDR2: SGHNT and YENEEA. V was pared by 0 bases and J by 4 bases, with 10 bases between. The CDR3 extends over 14 amino acids. The CDR3 DNA reads as TGTGCCAGCAGCTTAGATGTTGGGACTTACGAGCAGTACTTC. Its protein is CASSLDVGTYEQYF.

A few counts support this clone. The V and J genes are TRBV6-6 and TRBJ2-2; possible D gene TRBD2, 6 bases. Looked up from germline, CDR1 is MNHNY and CDR2 is SVGAGI (reference sequence). The CDR3 sequence is 14 residues long. Trimming left V 4 bases short and J 4 bases short, with 10 bases between. Written as DNA, the CDR3 is TGTGCCAGCAGTTGGGACTTCCGCACCGGGGAGCTGTTTTTT. This sequence encodes CASSWDFRTGELFF.

The chain links TRBV29-1 to TRBJ1-2; 7 bases are shared with TRBD1. The CDR3 contains 13 residues. Unmatched junction bases numbered 6, after V lost 3 bases and J lost 5 bases. Germline values: CDR1 SQVTM, CDR2 ANQGSEA. The CDR3 DNA sequence: TGCAGCGTTGAGGTTATACAGGGGTATGGCTACACCTTC. Amino acid sequence: CSVEVIQGYGYTF.

J is TRBJ1-3 and V is TRBV5-1; TRBD1 aligns across 8 bases. CDR1 SGHRS and CDR2 YFSETQ come from the germline V gene. CDR3 length: 14 residues. V shed 4 bases, J shed 6 bases, and the junction held 6 bases outside the gene matches. The CDR3 region has the DNA TGCGCCAGCAGCGGACAGGGCCTGGAAAACACCATATATTTT. It translates to CASSGQGLENTIYF.

This clone turned up a few times. This chain links TRBV27 with TRBJ1-5; tentatively, D is TRBD1 (6 bases). V shed 2 bases and J shed 3 bases, with 11 bases lying between them. The CDR3 spans 15 residues. Germline CDR1 MNHEY, CDR2 SMNVEV (reference sequence). The CDR3 protein is CASSLIGGVNQPQHF. The CDR3 nucleotides are TGTGCCAGCAGTTTAATAGGGGGAGTCAATCAGCCCCAGCATTTT.

This clone is labeled as medium-sized. The chain joins TRBV3-1 (or the pseudogene TRBV3-2) to TRBJ2-2, with 14 positions matching TRBD2. The CDR3 covers 16 residues. Germline V gene data show CDR1 as LGHDT and CDR2 as YNNKEL (reference sequence). V lost 1 base to trimming and J lost 6 bases; unmatched junction nucleotides: 1. CDR3: CASSQVGLAGAGELFF. The CDR3 DNA reads as TGTGCCAGCAGCCAAGTGGGACTAGCGGGAGCCGGGGAGCTGTTTTTT.

J is TRBJ2-2 and V is TRBV7-5; the table's D call, TRBD1, has no DNA check behind it. TRBV7-5 is marked as a pseudogene. The length of the CDR3 is 17 residues. The CDR3: CARSVDRGTTRTGELFF. The DNA for the CDR3 is TGTGCCAGAAGCGTCGACAGGGGGACAACGCGCACCGGGGAGCTGTTTTTT.

V is TRBV5-6 and J is TRBJ2-7; 7 nucleotides line up with TRBD1. The V segment lost 4 bases and the J segment 2 bases; nucleotides outside the gene matches: 6. The CDR3 covers 14 residues. Per the germline V gene, CDR1 is SGHDT and CDR2 is YYEEEE. The CDR3 nucleotides are TGTGCCAGCAGCAGCCTCGGACAGGCCTACGAGCAGTACTTC. It translates to CASSSLGQAYEQYF.

The chain's CDR3 is CASSSRAPEGTQETQYF. In DNA form, the CDR3 reads TGTGCCAGCAGCTCCCGGGCTCCCGAGGGGACACAAGAGACCCAGTACTTC. This chain uses TRBV11-3 with TRBJ2-5, with a tentative D call TRBD1 (6 bases). The CDR3 runs 17 residues. Germline values: CDR1 SGHNT, CDR2 YENEEA. V was clipped by 4 bases and J by 2 bases, with 20 bases between them. Full variable domain (outside the CDR3, taken from reference TRBV11-3 and TRBJ2-5): EAGVVQSPRYKIIEKKQPVAFWCNPISGHNTLYWYLQNLGQGPELLIRYENEEAVDDSQLPKDRFSAERLKGVDSTLKIQPAELGDSAVYLCASSSRAPEGTQETQYFGPGTRLLVL.

The chain carries TRBV19 and TRBJ2-1, with 9 positions matching TRBD2. The CDR3 extends over 15 amino acids. CDR1 is LNHDA and CDR2 is SQIVND in the germline V gene (reference sequence). The J segment lost 10 bases and the V segment lost 1 base, leaving 8 bases of the junction unmatched. The CDR3 nucleotides read TGTGCCAGTAGTATAGTTAGCGGGGGAGCAGAAGAGCAGTTCTTC. Translation: CASSIVSGGAEEQFF.